This section outlines one T cell receptor (beta chain) sequence together with its context. The antigen this receptor binds is unknown. No clone much larger than this one lies a single base away; base qualities are absent. The immunoSEQ Assay, a bias-controlled multiplex PCR, was used to amplify TCRbeta CDR3 regions from genomic DNA. The original methods were these. The number of nucleated cells in each sample was estimated by amplification of reference gene primers within the assay. To quantify the absolute abundance of each unique TCRbeta CDR3 rearrangement, sequence reads were collapsed and filtered. Productive Simpson clonality was computed per sample as the square root of Simpson's diversity index over productive rearrangements. TCRdb's version of the immuneACCESS table is confined to in-frame rearrangements and falls short of the full clone set. An unresolved V gene accounts for under half of the shortfall where checked; the remainder is of unknown origin. D and trimming were read from the DNA, whereas the V and J calls and clone size are those reported in that table. The sample has around 100,000 clones on record, roughly 88% of them singletons. Of the sample, approximately 3.7% falls within the top ten clones.

CDR3 length: 14 amino acids, cysteine to phenylalanine. This entry keeps only the CDR3 DNA: 42 bases, framed from base 1. V trim: 4 bases; J trim: 4 bases; unmatched bases: 5. According to the germline V gene, CDR1 reads SGHDT and CDR2 reads YYEEEE. The record originates from a study of blood T cell repertoires in COVID-19 (dated by TCRdb to the early 2020s). Regarding the study in general: Samples from collaborators originated in the United States, Italy and Spain and spanned both the acute and convalescent phases of COVID-19. The material from the prospective study consisted of cDNA or gDNA derived from T cells, B-cell-depleted T cells, or PBMCs. Deeply sampled blood TCRbeta repertoires from subjects exposed to, actively infected with, or recovered from COVID-19 were included in the dataset. The repertoires were made available in a free public database intended to serve as a resource for research on the immune response to SARS-CoV-2. The samples were drawn from two sources: the first 160 participants of the ongoing ImmuneRACE study, and 1,200 or so subjects contributed by 6 global collaborators. A de-identified subject ID, COVID-19 status, age in years and sex were almost always included in the sample metadata. HLA class I and class II types, where available, came from metadata supplied by the sample provider rather than from assay-based typing. The research as a whole found: How much clinical and demographic metadata was included differed by source and by participant, and the metadata was provided uncurated.

Each collaborating institution followed its own protocols to collect whole blood in K2EDTA tubes. For TCRbeta analysis, collaborators shipped samples as frozen whole blood, isolated PBMCs, or DNA extracted from either of those sample types. The sequence links TRBV5-6 to TRBJ2-1; 7 bases in the middle match TRBD1. This TCR was recovered from a human donor in a cohort sampled during active COVID-19. Sample: peripheral blood. The sequence in DNA is TGTGCCAGCAGCCCAGGGACAGCTTACAATGAGCAGTTCTTC. The encoded protein is CASSPGTAYNEQFF. This CDR3, with the reference TRBV5-6 and TRBJ2-1 proteins standing in past its ends, gives the full variable domain DAGVTQSPTHLIKTRGQQVTLRCSPKSGHDTVSWYQQALGQGPQFIFQYYEEEERQRGNFPDRFSGHQFPNYSSELNVNALLLGDSALYLCASSPGTAYNEQFFGPGTRLTVL.